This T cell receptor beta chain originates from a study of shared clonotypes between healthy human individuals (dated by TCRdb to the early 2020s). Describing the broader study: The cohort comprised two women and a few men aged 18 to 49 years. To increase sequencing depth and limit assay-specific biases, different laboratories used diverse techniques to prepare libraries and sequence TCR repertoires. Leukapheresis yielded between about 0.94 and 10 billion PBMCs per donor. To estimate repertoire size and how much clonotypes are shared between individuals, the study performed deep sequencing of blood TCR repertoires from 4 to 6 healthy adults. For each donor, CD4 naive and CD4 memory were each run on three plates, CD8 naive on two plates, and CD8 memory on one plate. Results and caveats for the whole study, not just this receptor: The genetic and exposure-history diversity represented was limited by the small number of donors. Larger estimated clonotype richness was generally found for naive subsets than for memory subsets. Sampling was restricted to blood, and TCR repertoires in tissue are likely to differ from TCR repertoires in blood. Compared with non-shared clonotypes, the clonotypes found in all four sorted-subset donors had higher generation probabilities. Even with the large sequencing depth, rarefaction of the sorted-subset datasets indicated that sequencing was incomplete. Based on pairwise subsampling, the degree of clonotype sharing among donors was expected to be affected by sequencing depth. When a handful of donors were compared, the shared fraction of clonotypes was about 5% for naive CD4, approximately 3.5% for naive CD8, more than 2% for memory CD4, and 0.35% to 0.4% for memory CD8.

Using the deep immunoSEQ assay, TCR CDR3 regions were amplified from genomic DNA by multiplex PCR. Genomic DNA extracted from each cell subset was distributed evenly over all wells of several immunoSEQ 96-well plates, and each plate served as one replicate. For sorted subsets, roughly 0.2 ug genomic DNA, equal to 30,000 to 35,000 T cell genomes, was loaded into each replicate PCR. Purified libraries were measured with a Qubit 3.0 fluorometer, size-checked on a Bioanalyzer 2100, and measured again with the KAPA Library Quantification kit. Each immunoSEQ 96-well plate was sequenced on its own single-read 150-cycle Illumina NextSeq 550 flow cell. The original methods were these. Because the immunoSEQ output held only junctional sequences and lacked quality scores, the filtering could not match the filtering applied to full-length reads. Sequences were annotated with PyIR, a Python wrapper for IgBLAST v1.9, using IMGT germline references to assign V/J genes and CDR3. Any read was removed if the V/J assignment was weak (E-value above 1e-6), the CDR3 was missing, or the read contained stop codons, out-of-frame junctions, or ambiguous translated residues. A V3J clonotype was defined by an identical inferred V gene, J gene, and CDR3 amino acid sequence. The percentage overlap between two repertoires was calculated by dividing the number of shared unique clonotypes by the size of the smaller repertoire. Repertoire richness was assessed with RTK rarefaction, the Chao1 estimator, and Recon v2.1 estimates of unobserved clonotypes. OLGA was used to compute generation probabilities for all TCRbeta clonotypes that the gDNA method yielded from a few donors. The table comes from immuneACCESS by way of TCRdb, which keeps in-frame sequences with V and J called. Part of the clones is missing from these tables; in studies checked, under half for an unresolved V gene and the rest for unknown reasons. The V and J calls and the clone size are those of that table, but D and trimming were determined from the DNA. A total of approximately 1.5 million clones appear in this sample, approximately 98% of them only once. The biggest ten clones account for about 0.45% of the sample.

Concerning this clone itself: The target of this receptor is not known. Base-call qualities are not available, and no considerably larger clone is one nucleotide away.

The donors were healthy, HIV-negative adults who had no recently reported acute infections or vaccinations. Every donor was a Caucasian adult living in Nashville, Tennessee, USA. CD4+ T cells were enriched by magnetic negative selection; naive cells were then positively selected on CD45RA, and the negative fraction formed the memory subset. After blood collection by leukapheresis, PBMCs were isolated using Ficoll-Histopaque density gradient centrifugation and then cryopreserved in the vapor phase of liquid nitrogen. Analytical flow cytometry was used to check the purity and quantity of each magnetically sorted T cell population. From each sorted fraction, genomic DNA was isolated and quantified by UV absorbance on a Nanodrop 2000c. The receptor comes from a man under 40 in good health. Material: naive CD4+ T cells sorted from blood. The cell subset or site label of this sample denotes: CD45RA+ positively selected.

This receptor has the CDR3 CASSLRGDTGELFF. DNA sequence: TGTGCCAGCAGCTTACGGGGGGACACCGGGGAGCTGTTTTTT. The sequence joins TRBV7-2 to TRBJ2-2; TRBD2 fits 7 bases in the junction. From the germline V gene, CDR1 is SGHTA and CDR2 is FQGNSA. The CDR3, cysteine through phenylalanine, is 14 amino acids long. Only CDR3 DNA is held: 42 bases, read in frame from base 1. V is trimmed back by 2 bases and J by 3 bases, and the junction contains 0 bases that no gene match accounts for.